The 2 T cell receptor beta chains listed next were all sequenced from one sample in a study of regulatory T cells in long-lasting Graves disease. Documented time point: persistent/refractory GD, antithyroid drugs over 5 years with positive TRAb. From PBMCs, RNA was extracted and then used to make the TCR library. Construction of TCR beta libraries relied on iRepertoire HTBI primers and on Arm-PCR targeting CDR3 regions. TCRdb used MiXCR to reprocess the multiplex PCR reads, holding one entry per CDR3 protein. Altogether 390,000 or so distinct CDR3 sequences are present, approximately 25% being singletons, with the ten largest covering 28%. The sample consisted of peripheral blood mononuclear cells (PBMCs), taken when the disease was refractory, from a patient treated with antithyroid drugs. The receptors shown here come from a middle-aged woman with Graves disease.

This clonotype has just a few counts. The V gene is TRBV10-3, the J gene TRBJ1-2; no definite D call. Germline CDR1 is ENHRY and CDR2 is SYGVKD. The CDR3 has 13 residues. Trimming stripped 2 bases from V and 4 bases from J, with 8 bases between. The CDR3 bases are TGTGCCATCAGTGAGGACCAGCTCTATGGCTACACCTTC. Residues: CAISEDQLYGYTF.

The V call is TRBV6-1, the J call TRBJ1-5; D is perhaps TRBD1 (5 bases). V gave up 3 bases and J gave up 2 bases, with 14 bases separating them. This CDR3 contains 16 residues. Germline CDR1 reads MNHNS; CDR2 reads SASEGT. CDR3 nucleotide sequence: TGTGCCAGCAGTGAGGAGGTCAGGGCGGGCAATCAGCCCCAGCATTTT. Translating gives CASSEEVRAGNQPQHF.